This TCR beta chain stems from a study of T-cell memory formation after mild COVID-19. The sample holds a few counts of this clonotype. Its antigen is undetermined. After 5'RACE with constant-segment primers, TCR alpha and TCR beta cDNA libraries carrying sample barcodes and UMIs were obtained. TCRdb called the 5' RACE reads again in MiXCR, with one record for every CDR3 protein. The data show more than 450,000 distinct CDR3 sequences, roughly 18% seen once. Study results and caveats: Shrinking CD4+ clones resided mostly in CM and EM, and CD8+ ones in EMRA. Proof of SARS-CoV-2 specificity was absent for the second-wave clones that crested on day 37. Day 15 to 85 contractors were CD4/CD8 balanced; later expanders leaned CD4+.

The source material was PBMCs or a T cell subset sorted from them (not recorded which). The sequence derives from an adult woman who had mild COVID-19 (a few samples of this study predate the infection). Cell type and time point are not known.

As DNA, the CDR3 is TGCAGTGCTAGAGATCCCCGTGGCCACGAGCAGTACTTC. It translates to CSARDPRGHEQYF. V is TRBV20-1 and J is TRBJ2-7; D is uncertain. The CDR3 length is 13 residues. Per the germline V gene, CDR1 is DFQATT and CDR2 is SNEGSKA (reference sequence). Trimming took 0 bases from V and 5 from J, leaving 11 bases between them.